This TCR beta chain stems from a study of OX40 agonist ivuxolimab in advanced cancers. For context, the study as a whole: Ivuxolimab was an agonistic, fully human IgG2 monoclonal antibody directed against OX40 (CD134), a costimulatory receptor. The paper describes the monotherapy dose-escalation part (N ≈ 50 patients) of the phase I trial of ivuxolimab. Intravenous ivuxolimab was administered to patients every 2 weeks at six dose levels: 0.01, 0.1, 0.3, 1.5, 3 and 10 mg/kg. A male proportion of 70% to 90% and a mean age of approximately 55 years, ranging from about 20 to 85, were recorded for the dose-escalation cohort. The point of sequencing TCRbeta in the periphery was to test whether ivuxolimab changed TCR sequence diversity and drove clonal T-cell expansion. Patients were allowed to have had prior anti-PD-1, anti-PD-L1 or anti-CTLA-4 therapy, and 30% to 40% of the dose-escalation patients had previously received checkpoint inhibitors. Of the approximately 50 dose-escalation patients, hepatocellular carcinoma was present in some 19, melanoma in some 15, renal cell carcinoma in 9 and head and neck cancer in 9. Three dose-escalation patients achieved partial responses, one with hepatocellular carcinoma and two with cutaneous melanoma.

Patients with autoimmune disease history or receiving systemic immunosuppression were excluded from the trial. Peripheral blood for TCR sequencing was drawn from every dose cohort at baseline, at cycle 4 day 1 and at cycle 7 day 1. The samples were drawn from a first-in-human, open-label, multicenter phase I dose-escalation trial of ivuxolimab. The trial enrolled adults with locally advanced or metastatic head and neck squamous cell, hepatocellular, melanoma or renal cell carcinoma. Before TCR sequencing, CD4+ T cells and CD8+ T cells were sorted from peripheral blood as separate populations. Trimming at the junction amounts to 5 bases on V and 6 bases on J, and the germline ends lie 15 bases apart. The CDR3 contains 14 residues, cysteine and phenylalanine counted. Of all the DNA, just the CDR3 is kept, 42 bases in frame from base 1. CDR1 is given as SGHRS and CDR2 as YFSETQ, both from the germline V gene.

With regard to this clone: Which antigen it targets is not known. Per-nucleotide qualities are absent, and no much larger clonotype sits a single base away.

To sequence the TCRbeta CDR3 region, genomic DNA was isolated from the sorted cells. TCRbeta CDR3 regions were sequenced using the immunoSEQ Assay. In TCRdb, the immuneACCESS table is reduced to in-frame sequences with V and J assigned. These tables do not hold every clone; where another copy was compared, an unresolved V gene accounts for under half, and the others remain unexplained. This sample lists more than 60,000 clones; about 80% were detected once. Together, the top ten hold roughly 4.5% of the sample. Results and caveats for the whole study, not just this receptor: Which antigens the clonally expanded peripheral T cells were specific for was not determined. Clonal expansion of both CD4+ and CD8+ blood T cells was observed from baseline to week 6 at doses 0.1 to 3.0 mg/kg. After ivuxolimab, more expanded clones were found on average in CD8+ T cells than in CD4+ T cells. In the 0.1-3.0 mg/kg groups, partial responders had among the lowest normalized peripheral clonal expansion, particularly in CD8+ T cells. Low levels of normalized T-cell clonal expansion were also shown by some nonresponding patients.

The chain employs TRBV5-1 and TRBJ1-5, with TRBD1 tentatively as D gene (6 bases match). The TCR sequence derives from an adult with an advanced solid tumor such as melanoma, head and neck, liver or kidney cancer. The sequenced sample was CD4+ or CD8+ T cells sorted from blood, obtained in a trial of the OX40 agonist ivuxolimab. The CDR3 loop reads CASSPTGSGQPQHF. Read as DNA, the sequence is TGCGCCAGCAGTCCAACAGGGTCGGGTCAGCCCCAGCATTTT. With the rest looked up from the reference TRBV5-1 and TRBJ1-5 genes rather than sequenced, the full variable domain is KAGVTQTPRYLIKTRGQQVTLSCSPISGHRSVSWYQQTPGQGLQFLFEYFSETQRNKGNFPGRFSGRQFSNSRSEMNVSTLELGDSALYLCASSPTGSGQPQHFGDGTRLSIL.